The clone carrying this TCR beta chain appeared many times. Its specificity is unknown. Treatment was busulfan-fludarabine conditioning, a marrow graft, and cyclophosphamide on days +3 and +4. These data are taken from a study of T cells after posttransplantation cyclophosphamide. Notes on the study in general: Recipient CMV seropositivity and CMV reactivation strongly tracked TRB clonality. Blood and skin or GI T cell repertoires showed limited TRB overlap.

The repertoire was sequenced with immunoSEQ multiplex PCR; TCRdb's copy has only in-frame clones and lacks some. This sample comprises about 9,200 clones, none seen once only. The CDR3 has 15 residues. Unmatched junction bases numbered 3, after V lost 6 bases and J lost 1 base. Germline loops: CDR1 SNHLY, CDR2 FYNNEI. V gene TRBV2 combines with J gene TRBJ2-5; 12 nucleotides match TRBD2. The sample in question was PBMCs, obtained after allogeneic stem cell transplant with posttransplant cyclophosphamide. The receptor was derived from a female patient between 40 and 50 years old who received an allogeneic stem cell transplant from a related donor, was CMV-positive, and had no GVHD. Part of the T cell pool may stem from the graft donor. The CDR3 coding sequence is TGTGCCAGCAGACAACTAGCGGGGGGCCAAGAGACCCAGTACTTC. It specifies CASRQLAGGQETQYF.